These T cell receptor beta chains were read from a single sample in a study of PD-1 blockade in classical Hodgkin lymphoma. Method: immunoSEQ multiplex PCR; TCRdb's copy keeps in-frame clones and lacks some. Of 25,000 to 30,000 clones detected, just under 80% appear once; the ten largest clones hold roughly 33%. This material consisted of peripheral blood mononuclear cells (PBMCs), taken before the second cycle of nivolumab. The receptors derive from a human donor with classical Hodgkin lymphoma. The CDR3 runs from the conserved cysteine through the conserved F or W. A D gene is named only where the DNA matches it firmly. The size entry is marked missing in some rows and otherwise reads once, few, many or a size class.

CDR3aa | CDR3nt | j_gene | d_gene | abundance | v_gene
CASSLGGRMGEQYF | TGTGCCAGCAGCTTAGGCGGGCGTATGGGGGAGCAGTACTTC | TRBJ2-5 | . | . | TRBV7-3
CASSSGRRAGTGELFF | TGTGCCAGCAGCTCAGGACGGAGGGCGGGCACCGGGGAGCTGTTTTTT | TRBJ2-2 | . | . | TRBV11-2
CASSPWEETQYF | TGTGCCAGCAGCCCGTGGGAAGAGACCCAGTACTTC | TRBJ2-5 | . | once | TRBV11-2
CASSYQTGPPGNEQFF | TGCGCCAGCAGCTACCAGACGGGACCCCCTGGCAATGAGCAGTTCTTC | TRBJ2-1 | . | . | TRBV5-1
CASSLTVFNYGYTF | TGTGCCAGCAGCTTGACAGTGTTTAACTATGGCTACACCTTC | TRBJ1-2 | . | . | TRBV5-5
CASSQVTDNYGYTF | TGTGCCAGCAGCCAGGTGACAGATAACTATGGCTACACCTTC | TRBJ1-2 | . | medium-sized | TRBV4-2
CASSLPGGIGNTIYF | TGTGCCAGCAGTCTTCCGGGCGGGATAGGAAACACCATATATTTT | TRBJ1-3 | . | . | TRBV25-1
CASSYGTGAYEQYF | TGTGCCAGCAGTTACGGGACAGGGGCCTACGAGCAGTACTTC | TRBJ2-7 | TRBD1 | . | TRBV6-5
CASSPTFGDQETQYF | TGTGCCAGCAGCCCGACATTCGGGGACCAAGAGACCCAGTACTTC | TRBJ2-5 | . | few | TRBV25-1
CASSFGAGGYYEQYF | TGTGCCAGCAGCTTCGGAGCAGGGGGGTACTACGAGCAGTACTTC | TRBJ2-7 | . | . | TRBV7-9
CASSPSGGYGYTF | TGTGCCAGCAGTCCTAGTGGGGGCTATGGCTACACCTTC | TRBJ1-2 | . | . | TRBV27
CASSQGARGEQFF | TGTGCCAGCAGCCAAGGGGCCAGGGGTGAGCAGTTCTTC | TRBJ2-1 | . | . | TRBV14
CASSLGQRSYNEQFF | TGCGCCAGCAGCTTGGGGCAGCGCTCCTACAATGAGCAGTTCTTC | TRBJ2-1 | . | . | TRBV5-1
CASSPRRDRGLNEQYF | TGTGCCAGCTCACCACGGCGAGACAGGGGGCTAAACGAGCAGTACTTC | TRBJ2-7 | TRBD1 | . | TRBV18
CASSPSGTGGEKLFF | TGTGCCAGCAGCCCCTCCGGGACAGGGGGCGAAAAACTGTTTTTT | TRBJ1-4 | TRBD1 | . | TRBV5-8
CASSSRTGNTEAFF | TGTGCCAGCAGTTCCCGGACAGGGAACACTGAAGCTTTCTTT | TRBJ1-1 | TRBD1 | . | TRBV6-5
CASSQEADQAKRAFF | TGCGCCAGCAGCCAAGAGGCGGACCAAGCCAAACGGGCTTTCTTT | TRBJ1-1 | . | . | TRBV4-3
CASSQATGGRNEKLFF | TGTGCCAGCAGCCAGGCAACAGGGGGTCGTAATGAAAAACTGTTTTTT | TRBJ1-4 | TRBD1 | once | TRBV4-2
CAWSEGQLIYF | TGTGCCTGGAGTGAAGGACAGTTGATTTACTTC | TRBJ2-7 | . | . | TRBV30
CASSQGIASTTEAFF | TGTGCCAGCAGCCAAGGAATCGCGTCCACCACTGAAGCTTTCTTT | TRBJ1-1 | . | . | TRBV4-2
CASSLDDRVWNEQFF | TGTGCCAGCAGCTTAGACGATCGAGTTTGGAATGAGCAGTTCTTC | TRBJ2-1 | . | . | TRBV5-6
CASSLTGASTDTQYF | TGTGCCAGCAGCTTAACTGGGGCTAGCACAGATACGCAGTATTTT | TRBJ2-3 | . | . | TRBV7-3
CAISESEVNIQYF | TGTGCCATCAGTGAGTCTGAGGTGAACATTCAGTACTTC | TRBJ2-4 | . | . | TRBV10-3
CAWVPGPASPLHF | TGTGCCTGGGTCCCGGGACCGGCTTCACCCCTCCACTTT | TRBJ1-6 | . | . | TRBV30
CASTLGGIEKLFF | TGCGCCAGCACCCTCGGGGGTATTGAAAAACTGTTTTTT | TRBJ1-4 | . | . | TRBV4-1
CASSAFHLGQISYNEQFF | TGTGCCAGCAGCGCATTCCACTTGGGACAGATCTCCTACAATGAGCAGTTCTTC | TRBJ2-1 | TRBD1 | once | TRBV9
CASSLGFRQTAGELFF | TGTGCCAGCAGCTTAGGGTTCAGGCAGACGGCCGGGGAGCTGTTTTTT | TRBJ2-2 | . | . | TRBV7-9
CASSLGDQPQHF | TGTGCCAGCAGCTTAGGGGATCAGCCCCAGCATTTT | TRBJ1-5 | . | once | TRBV7-2
CASSVRGSNEKLFF | TGTGCCAGCAGCGTCAGGGGGTCTAATGAAAAACTGTTTTTT | TRBJ1-4 | TRBD1 | . | TRBV7-7
CASGLQGSGANVLTF | TGTGCCAGCGGCCTCCAGGGATCTGGGGCCAACGTCCTGACTTTC | TRBJ2-6 | . | . | TRBV9
CASSQQTGVRSDTQYF | TGCGCCAGCAGCCAACAAACAGGGGTTCGGTCAGATACGCAGTATTTT | TRBJ2-3 | TRBD1 | . | TRBV4-3
CASSSLLRDRPTDTQYF | TGTGCCAGCAGCTCCCTTCTCCGGGACAGGCCCACAGATACGCAGTATTTT | TRBJ2-3 | TRBD1 | . | TRBV5-5
CASSTRDGKYEQYF | TGTGCCAGTAGTACTCGGGACGGTAAATACGAGCAGTACTTC | TRBJ2-7 | . | once | TRBV19
CASSSTTGGAAEAFF | TGCGCCAGCAGCTCAACGACAGGGGGTGCGGCTGAAGCTTTCTTT | TRBJ1-1 | TRBD1 | . | TRBV5-1
CASSPYEGSGANVLTF | TGCGCCAGCAGCCCTTACGAGGGGAGTGGGGCCAACGTCCTGACTTTC | TRBJ2-6 | . | . | TRBV5-5
CASRTQESEETQYF | TGTGCCAGCAGAACACAGGAGAGCGAAGAGACCCAGTACTTC | TRBJ2-5 | . | . | TRBV6-5
CASSWGTSTDTQYF | TGCGCCAGCAGCTGGGGGACAAGCACAGATACGCAGTATTTT | TRBJ2-3 | . | . | TRBV5-1
CASSLTGPNEKLFF | TGTGCCAGCAGCTTAACGGGGCCTAATGAAAAACTGTTTTTT | TRBJ1-4 | . | few | TRBV7-6
CASSSHDKGGQGSPLHF | TGTGCCAGCAGCTCACACGACAAGGGAGGGCAAGGCTCACCCCTCCACTTT | TRBJ1-6 | . | . | TRBV7-9
CASSKARVGGGYTF | TGTGCCAGCAGTAAGGCTCGGGTCGGGGGGGGCTACACCTTC | TRBJ1-2 | . | few | TRBV27
CASKDRGNTDTQYF | TGCGCCAGCAAGGACAGGGGGAACACAGATACGCAGTATTTT | TRBJ2-3 | TRBD1 | few | TRBV10-2
CASTPGLGSSGANVLTF | TGTGCCAGCACACCGGGACTAGGGAGCTCTGGGGCCAACGTCCTGACTTTC | TRBJ2-6 | TRBD2 | few | TRBV4-2
CALEQGSGNTIYF | TGTGCCTTAGAACAGGGATCAGGAAACACCATATATTTT | TRBJ1-3 | . | . | TRBV30
CATSRDGQSGAFF | TGTGCCACCAGCAGAGATGGACAATCAGGCGCTTTCTTT | TRBJ1-1 | . | . | TRBV15
CASSLAGGPGETQYF | TGTGCCAGCAGTCTAGCGGGGGGGCCGGGAGAGACCCAGTACTTC | TRBJ2-5 | TRBD2 | . | TRBV7-2
CASSLVGTGYTGELFF | TGCGCCAGCAGCTTGGTGGGGACGGGGTATACCGGGGAGCTGTTTTTT | TRBJ2-2 | . | . | TRBV5-1
CASSLDSTPTGELFF | TGTGCCAGCAGCTTGGATTCCACTCCTACCGGGGAGCTGTTTTTT | TRBJ2-2 | . | once | TRBV5-6
CASSVDFLGQGILTQYF | TGTGCCAGCAGCGTAGACTTTCTAGGGCAGGGAATTTTGACGCAGTATTTT | TRBJ2-3 | . | . | TRBV9
CASSLLRPGQQFEQFF | TGTGCCAGCAGTTTACTCCGGCCGGGACAACAATTTGAGCAGTTCTTC | TRBJ2-1 | . | . | TRBV28
CASSEGALNTEAFF | TGTGCCAGCAGTGAAGGAGCCCTTAACACTGAAGCTTTCTTT | TRBJ1-1 | . | . | TRBV6-1
CASSLGTANIQYF | TGTGCCAGCAGCTTAGGGACAGCAAACATTCAGTACTTC | TRBJ2-4 | . | . | TRBV7-6
CASKTSGGATEQFF | TGTGCCAGCAAGACTAGCGGGGGGGCAACTGAGCAGTTCTTC | TRBJ2-1 | TRBD2 | . | TRBV6-5